Following are 19 T cell receptor beta chains from one sample sequenced in a study of blood T cell repertoires in COVID-19 (dated by TCRdb to about 2020). The library was prepared using the immunoSEQ multiplex PCR assay. In TCRdb, the immuneACCESS table is reduced to in-frame sequences with V and J assigned. These tables do not hold every clone; where another copy was compared, an unresolved V gene accounts for under half, and the others remain unexplained. The sample data list about 230,000 clones, and over 70% of these were observed just once. Approximately 8% of the sample is held by the ten biggest clonotypes. The sequenced sample was peripheral blood. Receptors originate from a woman aged 80 or older with acute or convalescent COVID-19.

For this clone: The junction does not match germline at one end; this may be a read error. This chain uses TRBV6-1 with TRBJ1-4; TRBD1 matches 9 bases. The CDR3 consists of 11 residues. Per the germline V gene, CDR1 is MNHNS and CDR2 is SASEGT. The CDR3 sequence is CASSEDRGPSF. DNA of the CDR3: TGTGCCAGCAGTGAAGACAGGGGGCCGAGTTTT.

The V and J genes are TRBV30 and TRBJ2-2; 11 bases match TRBD2. The CDR3 is made up of 14 amino acids. The junction had 2 bases not matched to a gene; V was cut back by 3 bases and J by 5 bases. Germline V lookup: CDR1 GTSNPN, CDR2 SVGIG (reference sequence). CDR3 sequence reads: CAWRPSGRTGELFF. CDR3 in DNA: TGTGCCTGGAGGCCTAGCGGGAGGACCGGGGAGCTGTTTTTT.

The rearrangement joins TRBV5-4 to TRBJ1-3, with D unresolved. This CDR3 has 16 residues. CDR1 SGHNT and CDR2 YYREEE come from the germline V gene (reference sequence). V lost 1 base and J 0 bases, leaving 11 bases between the germline ends. As DNA, the CDR3 is TGTGCCAGCAGCTTGCTTTCCGAGGGCTCTGGAAACACCATATATTTT. It translates to CASSLLSEGSGNTIYF.

The CDR3 protein is CASSSPGRAQETQYF. CDR3 coding DNA: TGTGCCAGCAGTTCCCCCGGGAGGGCTCAAGAGACCCAGTACTTC. The rearrangement uses TRBV28 and TRBJ2-5, with 8 bases lining up with TRBD2. V trimming: 4 bases; J trimming: 2 bases; junction bases outside the gene matches: 6. CDR1 MDHEN and CDR2 SYDVKM come from the germline V gene. CDR3 size: 15 residues.

This clone was found once. The chain recombines TRBV4-2 with TRBJ2-1; TRBD1 matches 9 bases. With V trimmed by 4 bases and J by 1 base, 5 bases remained unmatched. This CDR3 contains 16 residues. The germline V gene has CDR1 LGHNA and CDR2 YNFKEQ. The CDR3 spells CASSPAGTGSYNEQFF. The CDR3 nucleotides are TGTGCCAGCAGCCCAGCGGGGACAGGGTCCTACAATGAGCAGTTCTTC.

The V call is TRBV19, the J call TRBJ1-2; 7 bases line up with TRBD1. CDR3 length: 12 residues. The V gene's germline CDR1 is LNHDA and CDR2 SQIVND (reference sequence). V shed 9 bases and J 4 bases; nucleotides not matched to a gene: 5. The CDR3 here is CARKGQFYGYTF. The DNA for the CDR3 is TGTGCCAGAAAGGGACAGTTCTATGGCTACACCTTC.

The chain recombines TRBV2 with TRBJ1-3, with 8 nucleotides matching TRBD1. This CDR3 contains 14 residues. Per the germline V gene, CDR1 is SNHLY and CDR2 is FYNNEI. With V trimmed by 5 bases and J by 2 bases, 2 bases remained unmatched. The CDR3 sequence: CASSLDRAGNTIYF. The CDR3, as DNA: TGTGCCAGCAGTTTGGACAGGGCTGGAAACACCATATATTTT.

This clone appeared a few times. Here the CDR3 reads CATPAGSYEQYF. For the CDR3, the DNA is TGTGCCACCCCAGCGGGATCCTACGAGCAGTACTTC. This chain uses TRBV21-1 with TRBJ2-7; no DNA check was done on the table's D call, TRBD2. TRBV21-1 is classified as a pseudogene. This CDR3 region has 12 residues.

This clone was seen just once. This chain uses TRBV5-1 with TRBJ2-1; weak D call: TRBD2 (6 bases). The germline CDR1 and CDR2 sequences are SGHRS and YFSETQ. The CDR3 is made up of 16 amino acids. The germline V and J ends were trimmed by 4 bases and 0 bases, with 14 bases remaining between them. The CDR3 region is CASSPGFGSSYNEQFF. DNA of the CDR3: TGCGCCAGCAGCCCTGGCTTCGGGAGCTCCTACAATGAGCAGTTCTTC.

CDR3 amino acids: CASSLTLDNEQFF. CDR3 sequence (DNA): TGTGCCAGCAGCTTAACTTTAGACAATGAGCAGTTCTTC. The chain employs TRBV7-2 and TRBJ2-1, with D unresolved. The V gene's germline CDR1 is SGHTA and CDR2 FQGNSA. Trimming cost V 2 bases and J 5 bases, with 7 bases left between them. The CDR3 is made up of 13 amino acids.

This clone was picked up a small number of times. V and J are TRBV7-9 and TRBJ1-2; D is uncertain. CDR3 length equals 15 residues. The V end lost 5 bases, the J end lost 4 bases, and 17 bases lay between the germline ends. Germline V lookup: CDR1 SEHNR, CDR2 FQNEAQ (reference sequence). CDR3 sequence: CASSPPSIRGYGYTF. The CDR3 region has the DNA TGTGCCAGCAGCCCCCCGTCGATCCGGGGCTATGGCTACACCTTC.

The V call is TRBV19, the J call TRBJ1-5, with a tentative D call TRBD1 (6 bases). Trimming stripped 6 bases from V and 0 bases from J, with 15 bases between. The germline V gene encodes CDR1 LNHDA and CDR2 SQIVND (reference sequence). CDR3 length: 16 residues. The chain's CDR3 is CASSLQGVGSNQPQHF. The CDR3 nucleotides read TGTGCCAGTAGCCTACAGGGAGTAGGTAGCAATCAGCCCCAGCATTTT.

The chain carries TRBV28 and TRBJ2-3, with a weak D call TRBD2 (5 bases). Per the germline V gene, CDR1 is MDHEN and CDR2 is SYDVKM. CDR3 length: 16 residues. The germline V and J ends were trimmed by 4 bases and 0 bases, with 14 bases remaining between them. This CDR3 reads CASSYLGSSSTDTQYF. The CDR3, as DNA: TGTGCCAGCAGTTACCTGGGTTCTAGCAGCACAGATACGCAGTATTTT.

The chain links TRBV29-1 to TRBJ2-7; D may be TRBD1 (6 bases). The CDR3 runs to 10 residues. Germline values: CDR1 SQVTM, CDR2 ANQGSEA. Trimming left V 6 bases short and J 6 bases short, with 9 bases between. The CDR3 DNA follows: TGCAGCGTACAGGGATCCGAGCAGTACTTC. Its protein product is CSVQGSEQYF.

The V call is TRBV7-9, the J call TRBJ1-4; D ambiguous. Germline CDR1 reads SEHNR; CDR2 reads FQNEAQ (reference sequence). V was shortened by 2 bases and J by 8 bases, with 15 bases between the two germline ends. This CDR3 has 15 residues. The CDR3 here is CASSLYGSRPEKLFF. The CDR3 nucleotides read TGTGCCAGCAGCTTATACGGGTCCCGCCCGGAAAAACTGTTTTTT.

The J gene is TRBJ1-1, the V gene TRBV6-5; D might be TRBD1 (6 bases). Germline V CDR1 and CDR2: MNHEY, SVGAGI. CDR3 size: 13 residues. Trimming stripped 6 bases from V and 1 base from J, with 9 bases between. The CDR3 sequence: CASSWDKNTEAFF. For the CDR3, the DNA is TGTGCCAGCAGCTGGGACAAGAACACTGAAGCTTTCTTT.

This sequence joins TRBV19 and TRBJ1-1; no reliable D call. CDR3 size: 15 residues. Germline CDR1 is LNHDA and CDR2 is SQIVND (reference sequence). Trimming stripped 3 bases from V and 1 base from J, with 12 bases between. CDR3 region: CASSIEATSNTEAFF. In nucleotides, the CDR3 is TGTGCCAGTAGTATTGAGGCCACATCGAACACTGAAGCTTTCTTT.

The V and J genes are TRBV19 and TRBJ1-5; 7 bases align to TRBD1. Germline V lookup: CDR1 LNHDA, CDR2 SQIVND (reference sequence). V lost 6 bases to trimming and J lost 6 bases; unmatched junction nucleotides: 8. The CDR3 is 14 amino acids. CDR3 loop: CASSTRQGLQPQHF. The CDR3 DNA reads as TGTGCCAGTAGCACCCGACAGGGTCTTCAGCCCCAGCATTTT.

The J gene is TRBJ2-5, the V gene TRBV10-3; possibly TRBD2 for D (6 bases). V lost 7 bases and J 3 bases, leaving 18 bases between the germline ends. The CDR3 extends over 15 amino acids. CDR1 is ENHRY and CDR2 is SYGVKD in the germline V gene. The CDR3 nucleotides read TGTGCCATCAACCCCGGGGGATCCGGGAAAGAGACCCAGTACTTC. This encodes CAINPGGSGKETQYF.